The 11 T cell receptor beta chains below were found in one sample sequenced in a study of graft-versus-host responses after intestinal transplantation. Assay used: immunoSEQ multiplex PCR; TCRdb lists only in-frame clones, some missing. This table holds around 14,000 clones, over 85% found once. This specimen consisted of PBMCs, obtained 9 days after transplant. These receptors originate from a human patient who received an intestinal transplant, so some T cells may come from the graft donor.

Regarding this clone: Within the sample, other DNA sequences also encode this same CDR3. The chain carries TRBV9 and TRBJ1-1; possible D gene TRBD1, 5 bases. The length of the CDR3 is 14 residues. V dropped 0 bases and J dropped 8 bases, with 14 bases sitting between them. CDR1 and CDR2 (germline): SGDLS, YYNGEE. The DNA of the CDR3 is TGTGCCAGCAGCGTAGTTGGGCAGGGAGGAGAAGCTTTCTTT. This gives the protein CASSVVGQGGEAFF.

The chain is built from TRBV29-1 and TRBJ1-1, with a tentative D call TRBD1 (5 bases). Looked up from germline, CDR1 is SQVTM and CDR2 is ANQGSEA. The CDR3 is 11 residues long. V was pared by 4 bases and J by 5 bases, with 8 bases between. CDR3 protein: CSVGRGTEAFF. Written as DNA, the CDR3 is TGCAGCGTTGGGAGGGGAACTGAAGCTTTCTTT. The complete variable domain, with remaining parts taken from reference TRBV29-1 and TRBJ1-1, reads SAVISQKPSRDICQRGTSLTIQCQVDSQVTMMFWYRQQPGQSLTLIATANQGSEATYESGFVIDKFPISRPNLTFSTLTVSNMSPEDSSIYLCSVGRGTEAFFGQGTRLTVV.

The CDR3 nucleotides are TGTGCCAGCATCGGCGGGTCATTATACGAGCAGTACTTC. Its protein is CASIGGSLYEQYF. This sequence joins TRBV28 and TRBJ2-7; a weak D match, TRBD2 (5 bases). Germline CDR1 MDHEN, CDR2 SYDVKM. Trimming removed 7 bases at V and 4 bases at J, with 14 bases between. CDR3 length: 13 residues. Complete variable domain (other parts from reference TRBV28 and TRBJ2-7): DVKVTQSSRYLVKRTGEKVFLECVQDMDHENMFWYRQDPGLGLRLIYFSYDVKMKEKGDIPEGYSVSREKKERFSLILESASTNQTSMYLCASIGGSLYEQYFGPGTRLTVT.

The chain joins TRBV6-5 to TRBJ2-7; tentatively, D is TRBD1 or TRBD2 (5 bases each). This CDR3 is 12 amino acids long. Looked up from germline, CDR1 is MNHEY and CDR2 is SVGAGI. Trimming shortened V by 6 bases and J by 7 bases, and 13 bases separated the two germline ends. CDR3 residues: CASRGDELEQYF. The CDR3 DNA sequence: TGTGCCAGCAGGGGGGATGAGCTTGAGCAGTACTTC.

The CDR3 spells CAGGEGYTEAFF. CDR3 in DNA: TGTGCCGGGGGGGAGGGATACACTGAAGCTTTCTTT. V usage is TRBV30 and J usage is TRBJ1-1; a weak D match, TRBD1 (5 bases). Germline V gene data show CDR1 as GTSNPN and CDR2 as SVGIG (reference sequence). The CDR3 is 12 residues long. The V end was cut by 8 bases, the J end by 3 bases, with 13 bases between.

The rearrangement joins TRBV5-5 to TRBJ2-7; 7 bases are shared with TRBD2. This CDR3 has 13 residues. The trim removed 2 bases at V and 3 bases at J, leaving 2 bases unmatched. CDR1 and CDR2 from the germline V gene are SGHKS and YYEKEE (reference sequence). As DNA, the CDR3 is TGTGCCAGCAGCTTTCGCGGGAGCTACGAGCAGTACTTC. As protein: CASSFRGSYEQYF.

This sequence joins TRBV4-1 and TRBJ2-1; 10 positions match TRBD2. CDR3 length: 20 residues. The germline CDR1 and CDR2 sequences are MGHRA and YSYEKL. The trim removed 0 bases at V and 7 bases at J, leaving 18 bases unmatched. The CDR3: CASSQDQQASGSGKVNEQFF. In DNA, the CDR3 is TGCGCCAGCAGCCAAGATCAGCAAGCTAGCGGGAGTGGTAAAGTGAATGAGCAGTTCTTC.

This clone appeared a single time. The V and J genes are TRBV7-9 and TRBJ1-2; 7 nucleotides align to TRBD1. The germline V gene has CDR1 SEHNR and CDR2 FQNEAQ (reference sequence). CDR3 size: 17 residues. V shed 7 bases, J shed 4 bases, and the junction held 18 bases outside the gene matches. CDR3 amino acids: CASNFLGGQGDLYGYTF. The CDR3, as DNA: TGTGCCAGCAACTTTCTCGGAGGGCAGGGGGACCTCTATGGCTACACCTTC.

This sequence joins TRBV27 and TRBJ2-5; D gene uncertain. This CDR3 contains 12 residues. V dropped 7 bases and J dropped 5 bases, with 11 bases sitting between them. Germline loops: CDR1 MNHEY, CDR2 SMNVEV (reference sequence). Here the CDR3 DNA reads TGTGCCAGCAAGATGGGCACGGAGACCCAGTACTTC. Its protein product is CASKMGTETQYF.

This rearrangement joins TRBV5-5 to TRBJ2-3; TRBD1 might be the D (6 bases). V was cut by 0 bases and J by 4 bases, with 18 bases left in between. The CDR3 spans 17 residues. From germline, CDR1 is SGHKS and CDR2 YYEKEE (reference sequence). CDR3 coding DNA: TGTGCCAGCAGCTTGGCCTGGGGGCGAGAATGGGCAGATACGCAGTATTTT. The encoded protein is CASSLAWGREWADTQYF.

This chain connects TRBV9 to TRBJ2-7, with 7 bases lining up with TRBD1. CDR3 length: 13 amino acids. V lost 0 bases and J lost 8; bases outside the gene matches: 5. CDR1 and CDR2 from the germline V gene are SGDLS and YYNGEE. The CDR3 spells CASSVGTGAQQYF. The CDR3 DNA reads TGTGCCAGCAGCGTAGGGACAGGAGCCCAGCAGTACTTC.